This T cell receptor beta chain was identified during a study of T cells in Graves' hyperthyroidism and ophthalmopathy. Germline CDR1 is SGHDT and CDR2 is YYEEEE. CDR3 size: 15 residues. V lost 3 bases and J lost 3; bases outside the gene matches: 8. This clonotype was recorded many times. The TCR beta CDR3 regions underwent amplification using RNA transcripts as the source. When the TCR CDR3 underwent first-round RT-PCR, the HTBI primer set was used. Each CDR3 protein gets one entry after TCRdb re-called the multiplex PCR reads with MiXCR. This sample has about 570,000 distinct CDR3 sequences; around 45% occur once, and the top ten carry 15% to 20%.

This receptor was obtained from an adult woman with Graves' disease, either hyperthyroidism or ophthalmopathy (not recorded which). V is TRBV5-6 and J is TRBJ2-7; 8 bases match TRBD1. The specimen was peripheral blood or thyroid tissue (not recorded which). The CDR3 nucleotides are TGTGCCAGCAGCTCGACAGGGGACATTCTCTACGAGCAGTACTTC. This sequence encodes CASSSTGDILYEQYF.